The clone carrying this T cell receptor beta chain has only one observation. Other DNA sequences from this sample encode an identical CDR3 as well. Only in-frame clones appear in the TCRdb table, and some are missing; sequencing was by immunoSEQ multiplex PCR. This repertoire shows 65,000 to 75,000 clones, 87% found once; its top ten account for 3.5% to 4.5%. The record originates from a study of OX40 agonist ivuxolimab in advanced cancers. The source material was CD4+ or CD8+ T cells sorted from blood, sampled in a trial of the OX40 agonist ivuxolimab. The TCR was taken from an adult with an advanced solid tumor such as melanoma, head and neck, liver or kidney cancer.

The CDR3 loop reads CASSTDRGETQYF. The CDR3 DNA reads as TGTGCCAGCAGTACGGACAGGGGGGAGACCCAGTACTTC. The genes are TRBV27 and TRBJ2-5; 10 bases fit TRBD1. The V gene end was trimmed by 5 bases and the J gene end by 5 bases; junction bases not matched to a gene: 2. This CDR3 is built from 13 residues. The V gene's germline CDR1 is MNHEY and CDR2 SMNVEV (reference sequence).